The 17 T cell receptor beta chains listed next were all sequenced from one sample in a study of regulatory T cells in long-lasting Graves disease. Specified time point: persistent/refractory GD, antithyroid drugs over 5 years with positive TRAb. With RNA extracted from PBMCs as input, the TCR library was made. With iRepertoire HTBI primers and Arm-PCR of CDR3 regions, TCR beta libraries were built. TCRdb redid the calling of the multiplex PCR reads with MiXCR, one entry per CDR3 protein. The repertoire holds 400,000 to 500,000 distinct CDR3 sequences, with less than 25% as singletons. The sample was peripheral blood mononuclear cells (PBMCs), taken when the disease was refractory, from a patient treated with antithyroid drugs. The receptors here all came from a female donor with Graves disease.

This clonotype appeared a few times. J is TRBJ2-1 and V is TRBV12-3 or TRBV12-4, with D unresolved. V gave up 2 bases and J gave up 6 bases, with 5 bases separating them. This CDR3 is built from 12 residues. The CDR3 here is CASSLTANEQFF. The CDR3 bases are TGTGCCAGCAGTTTAACGGCCAATGAGCAGTTCTTC.

This clonotype was recorded many times. This chain joins TRBV7-2 and TRBJ2-2; 9 nucleotides align to TRBD2. The CDR3 is made up of 18 amino acids. Germline V gives CDR1 SGHTA, CDR2 FQGNSA. The V segment lost 1 base and the J segment 5 bases; nucleotides outside the gene matches: 11. The CDR3 nucleotides are TGTGCCAGCAGCTTAGGACTAGCGGACGTTGATCGGACCGGGGAGCTGTTTTTT. This translates into CASSLGLADVDRTGELFF.

This clonotype was recorded many times. The chain links TRBV11-2 to TRBJ1-1; TRBD1 matches 10 bases. This CDR3 comprises 15 residues. The V gene end was trimmed by 5 bases and the J gene end by 6 bases; junction bases not matched to a gene: 9. From germline, CDR1 is SGHAT and CDR2 FQNNGV. CDR3 sequence: CASSLRTGGIPEAFF. CDR3 bases: TGTGCCAGCAGCCTTCGGACAGGGGGGATCCCTGAAGCTTTCTTT.

This clonotype was seen at least ten times. The chain has TRBV7-3 and TRBJ1-1, with 8 bases fitting TRBD1. The CDR3 contains 14 residues. Trimming at V came to 3 bases and at J to 1 base, leaving 1 base not matched to a gene. Germline values: CDR1 SGHTA, CDR2 FQGTGA. CDR3 nucleotides: TGTGCCAGCAGCTTCGGGACAGGGAACACTGAAGCTTTCTTT. Translation: CASSFGTGNTEAFF. The whole variable domain, filled in from reference TRBV7-3 and TRBJ1-1, reads GAGVSQTPSNKVTEKGKYVELRCDPISGHTALYWYRQSLGQGPEFLIYFQGTGAADDSGLPNDRFFAVRPEGSVSTLKIQRTERGDSAVYLCASSFGTGNTEAFFGQGTRLTVV.

CDR3 sequence: CASRSWGSNTEAFF. DNA of the CDR3: TGTGCCAGCAGGTCATGGGGGTCGAACACTGAAGCTTTCTTT. The rearrangement links TRBV11-2 to TRBJ1-1; D is possibly TRBD1 (5 bases). Trimming pared 6 bases from V and 1 base from J, leaving 12 bases between. CDR3 size: 14 residues. Germline V lookup: CDR1 SGHAT, CDR2 FQNNGV.

The CDR3 here is CASSVAGDARGQYF. CDR3 in DNA: TGTGCCAGCAGCGTAGCCGGGGACGCGCGCGGGCAGTACTTC. V gene TRBV9 combines with J gene TRBJ2-7; D tentatively reads TRBD1 or TRBD2 (5 bases each). CDR3 length equals 14 residues. The V gene's germline CDR1 is SGDLS and CDR2 YYNGEE. V shed 0 bases and J shed 9 bases, with 16 bases lying between them.

This clonotype appeared many times. J is TRBJ1-5 and V is TRBV27, with 7 nucleotides matching TRBD1. The V gene's germline CDR1 is MNHEY and CDR2 SMNVEV (reference sequence). The junction had 4 bases not matched to a gene; V was cut back by 5 bases and J by 0 bases. This CDR3 spans 15 amino acids. CDR3 residues: CASSLGQDSNQPQHF. CDR3 coding DNA: TGTGCCAGCAGTCTCGGACAGGATAGCAATCAGCCCCAGCATTTT.

This clonotype was recorded a few times. J is TRBJ1-1 and V is TRBV6-1, with 8 bases aligning to TRBD1. This CDR3 region has 17 residues. J gave up 2 bases and V 6 bases, and 14 bases lay outside the gene matches. From germline, CDR1 is MNHNS and CDR2 SASEGT. The CDR3 is CASRGNRGSLVNTEAFF. For the CDR3, the DNA is TGTGCCAGCAGGGGGAACAGGGGGTCCCTCGTCAACACTGAAGCTTTCTTT.

A few counts support this clonotype. V is TRBV6-1 and J is TRBJ2-7; 9 bases are a match to TRBD1. CDR3 length equals 15 residues. V trimming: 8 bases; J trimming: 2 bases; junction bases outside the gene matches: 10. Germline V lookup: CDR1 MNHNS, CDR2 SASEGT. CDR3 sequence (DNA): TGTGCCAGCCATGGGACAGGGCCACATCCCTACGAGCAGTACTTC. This encodes CASHGTGPHPYEQYF.

This clonotype was seen a few times. The J gene is TRBJ2-7, the V gene TRBV4-1; D is unresolved. This CDR3 has 13 residues. The V end was cut by 4 bases, the J end by 4 bases, with 11 bases between. Looked up from germline, CDR1 is MGHRA and CDR2 is YSYEKL. CDR3 in DNA: TGCGCCAGCAGCCCGCAAGAGAATTACGAGCAGTACTTC. The encoded protein is CASSPQENYEQYF.

The sample holds many counts of this clonotype. The V call is TRBV27, the J call TRBJ2-7, with a tentative D call TRBD1 (6 bases). Germline V gene sequence: CDR1 MNHEY, CDR2 SMNVEV (reference sequence). Between the trimmed V and J ends, which lost 10 bases and 6 bases, there was a span of 13 bases. The CDR3 is 11 amino acids. The CDR3 DNA reads TGTGCCACCAAAACAGGGAGCGAGCAGTACTTC. Protein product: CATKTGSEQYF.

This clonotype came up a few times. The chain combines TRBV14 with TRBJ2-7; TRBD2 is a possible D gene (5 bases). This CDR3 is built from 14 residues. The germline V gene has CDR1 SGHDN and CDR2 FVKESK. V shed 3 bases and J shed 3 bases, with 12 bases lying between them. The CDR3 loop is CASSHHEGDYEQYF. CDR3 in DNA: TGTGCCAGCAGCCATCATGAGGGAGACTACGAGCAGTACTTC.

In its sample, this clonotype was seen a few times. The CDR3 region has the DNA TGTGCCAGCAGTCTCAGGACTAGGGTCTACGAGCAGTACTTC. Translation: CASSLRTRVYEQYF. This chain joins TRBV6-1 and TRBJ2-7, with TRBD2 matching over 7 bases. J was trimmed by 3 bases and V by 5 bases; bases with no gene match: 7. CDR3 length: 14 residues. CDR1 is MNHNS and CDR2 is SASEGT in the germline V gene.

The chain recombines TRBV7-9 with TRBJ2-7; TRBD1 agrees at 10 bases. J lost 5 bases, V lost 7 bases, and 8 bases had no gene match. Germline CDR1 is SEHNR and CDR2 is FQNEAQ (reference sequence). The CDR3 consists of 14 residues. The CDR3 DNA reads as TGTGCCAGCAAACCCGGGACAGGGGCCCACGAGCAGTACTTC. Translating it yields CASKPGTGAHEQYF. The full variable domain, its missing parts supplied by reference TRBV7-9 and TRBJ2-7, is DTGVSQNPRHKITKRGQNVTFRCDPISEHNRLYWYRQTLGQGPEFLTYFQNEAQLEKSRLLSDRFSAERPKGSFSTLEIQRTEQGDSAMYLCASKPGTGAHEQYFGPGTRLTVT.

Concerning this clonotype itself: This may be a read error, as it is one base from a much larger clone. This chain links TRBV30 with TRBJ1-4; 10 nucleotides line up with TRBD1. The CDR3 has 14 amino acids. Germline assignment: CDR1 GTSNPN and CDR2 SVGIG (reference sequence). Trimming removed 7 bases from V and 2 bases from J; junction bases left unmatched: 4. Here the CDR3 reads CASGQGWTNEKLFF. The DNA of the CDR3 is TGTGCCTCGGGACAGGGGTGGACTAATGAAAAACTGTTTTTT. The complete variable domain, with remaining parts taken from reference TRBV30 and TRBJ1-4, reads SQTIHQWPATLVQPVGSPLSLECTVEGTSNPNLYWYRQAAGRGLQLLFYSVGIGQISSEVPQNLSASRPQDRQFILSSKKLLLSDSGFYLCASGQGWTNEKLFFGSGTQLSVL.

This clonotype has a count of ten or more. The V and J genes are TRBV6-2 or TRBV6-3 and TRBJ1-1; D not certain. This CDR3 region has 15 residues. V lost 5 bases and J lost 6, with 19 bases in between. Germline CDR1 is MNHEY and CDR2 is SVGEGT. The CDR3 here is CASSEPRPEGPEAFF. CDR3 coding DNA: TGTGCCAGCAGTGAACCTAGACCCGAGGGCCCTGAAGCTTTCTTT.

This chain joins TRBV7-8 and TRBJ2-2; 7 nucleotides agree with TRBD1. Germline CDR1 is SGHVS and CDR2 is FQNEAQ. CDR3 size: 16 residues. Trimming at V came to 8 bases and at J to 1 base, leaving 10 bases not matched to a gene. The CDR3 nucleotides read TGTGCCAGCTGCCGCGACAGGGACGAGAACACCGGGGAGCTGTTTTTT. Residues: CASCRDRDENTGELFF.